This is a list of T cell receptor beta chains from one sample in a study of T cells in tuberculosis. The protocol was immunoSEQ multiplex PCR, while the TCRdb copy is restricted to in-frame clones and leaves out a portion. The sample yields under 45,000 clones, about 91% seen once. The sample consisted of PBMCs, taken at tuberculosis diagnosis. The origin of the receptors is an adult with tuberculosis. Both conserved end residues are trimmed from each CDR3. The order of the fields is V gene, D gene, J gene, CDR3 protein. The D gene is left open where the match is weak.

>TRBV7-2|-|TRBJ2-7
ASSREVGGTYEQY
>TRBV30|-|TRBJ2-7
AWSVTVYEQY
>TRBV11-3|-|TRBJ1-6
ASLKGRSSYNSPLH
>TRBV2|TRBD1|TRBJ2-7
ASSEAPGQGFEQY
>TRBV6-5|TRBD1|TRBJ1-4
ASSFLPGQGAGKLF
>TRBV30|-|TRBJ2-7
AWSQDWSYEQY
>TRBV4-1|-|TRBJ2-1
ASSHGLNEQF
>TRBV12-5|-|TRBJ1-2
ASGLFPDRPNYGYT
>TRBV7-6|-|TRBJ1-1
ASSLGRYTEAF
>TRBV7-7|TRBD1|TRBJ2-2
ASSARGRIGELF
>TRBV5-5|TRBD1|TRBJ2-3
ASSWGQGATDTQY
>TRBV12-2|-|TRBJ1-4
ASRSSTAPNEKLF
>TRBV4-3|TRBD2|TRBJ2-1
ASSRDSGGPSSYNEQF
>TRBV5-8|TRBD2|TRBJ2-1
ASSLAGPSGGGDEQF
>TRBV9|-|TRBJ1-1
ASSENHRSEAF
>TRBV11-2|TRBD1|TRBJ1-1
ASSFGQAPYTEAF
>TRBV5-1|-|TRBJ2-3
ASSIEADQDTDTQY
>TRBV27|-|TRBJ1-2
ASRLSRGEGYT
>TRBV4-1|-|TRBJ1-3
ASSQGPGPGNTIY
>TRBV30|TRBD1|TRBJ2-2
AWSVNGPYQGSRDRGRTGELF
>TRBV5-1|-|TRBJ1-1
ASSLRGIEAF
>TRBV2|-|TRBJ1-3
ASSEGQIRSGNTIY
>TRBV28|-|TRBJ1-4
ASSFGGGEKLF
>TRBV10-3|TRBD1|TRBJ1-1
AIRISTGVNTEAF
>TRBV28|-|TRBJ2-3
ASSFGRTSTDTQY
>TRBV30|TRBD1|TRBJ1-1
AWSETGTGSNTEAF
>TRBV4-1|TRBD1|TRBJ1-1
ASSQGGPGQGNTEAF
>TRBV4-1|-|TRBJ2-2
ASSRKGVQGGYTGELF
>TRBV2|-|TRBJ1-1
ASGLGGSNTEAF
>TRBV4-1|-|TRBJ2-3
ASSQEGGASTDTQY
>TRBV30|-|TRBJ1-1
AWSVRDRNTEAF
>TRBV4-2|-|TRBJ2-5
ASSQDPGQGGTQY
>TRBV10-2|-|TRBJ1-1
ASSGPGRNTEAF
>TRBV15|-|TRBJ1-2
ATSRAANYGYT
>TRBV4-3|TRBD1|TRBJ2-7
ASSQGTGPAYEQY